The clone carrying this TCR beta chain has at least ten counts. This sample was taken from a study of T-cell memory formation after mild COVID-19. TCRdb re-analysed the 5' RACE reads in MiXCR, keeping a single row per CDR3 protein. The repertoire holds about 560,000 distinct CDR3 sequences, with less than 25% as singletons. Germline assignment: CDR1 SGHTA and CDR2 FQGNSA. CDR3 length equals 14 residues. Trimming cost V 6 bases and J 7 bases; bases outside gene matches: 6. The TCR originated in an adult woman who had mild COVID-19 (a few samples of this study predate the infection). Cell type and time point are not known. The rearrangement joins TRBV7-2 to TRBJ2-2; TRBD2 matches at 9 bases. The source material was PBMCs or a T cell subset sorted from them (not recorded which). CDR3 DNA: TGTGCCAGCAGAGTAGCGGGAGCGCGCGGGGAGCTGTTTTTT. Translating it yields CASRVAGARGELFF.